A single sample is the source of the 6 T cell receptor beta chains below, sequenced in a study of blood T cell repertoires in COVID-19. The table came from immunoSEQ multiplex PCR; TCRdb's copy has only in-frame clones and leaves some out. The sample has 150,000 to 200,000 clones, over 80% seen once. The specimen was peripheral blood. Receptors originate from a woman aged 25 to 39 with acute or convalescent COVID-19.

This clone was seen more than once but under ten times. The chain joins TRBV28 to TRBJ2-7; 7 nucleotides line up with TRBD1. Germline-derived CDR1 and CDR2 are MDHEN and SYDVKM. The ends lost 5 bases at V and 6 bases at J; junction bases unmatched: 13. This CDR3 has 15 residues. In nucleotides, the CDR3 is TGTGCCAGCAGTCGACAGGGACGCTTGGTGGGCGAGCAGTACTTC. Protein product: CASSRQGRLVGEQYF.

Here the CDR3 reads CAWSGQAPGGAFF. The CDR3 region has the DNA TGTGCCTGGAGTGGCCAGGCTCCCGGGGGAGCTTTCTTT. The chain has TRBV30 and TRBJ1-1; weak D call: TRBD1 (5 bases). Per germline, CDR1 GTSNPN and CDR2 SVGIG (reference sequence). V shed 1 base and J shed 10 bases, with 16 bases lying between them. This CDR3 is built from 13 residues.

The chain employs TRBV7-2 and TRBJ1-6; the D gene is possibly TRBD1 (5 bases). V dropped 1 base and J dropped 10 bases, with 14 bases sitting between them. Germline assignment: CDR1 SGHTA and CDR2 FQGNSA. CDR3 size: 15 residues. For the CDR3, the DNA is TGTGCCAGCAGCTTAGGGGCAGGGTTGGGGTCACCCCTCCACTTT. Its translation is CASSLGAGLGSPLHF.

The chain has TRBV27 and TRBJ1-5; TRBD1 agrees at 8 bases. The CDR3 totals 18 residues. The V gene end was trimmed by 2 bases and the J gene end by 1 base; junction bases not matched to a gene: 10. Per germline, CDR1 MNHEY and CDR2 SMNVEV (reference sequence). The CDR3 DNA sequence: TGTGCCAGCAGTTTAGAATCAGGGGGCCCGCGGAGCAATCAGCCCCAGCATTTT. Residues: CASSLESGGPRSNQPQHF.

V and J are TRBV5-5 and TRBJ2-7; 10 bases are shared with TRBD1. Germline CDR1 reads SGHKS; CDR2 reads YYEKEE (reference sequence). The CDR3 is made up of 14 amino acids. V gave up 3 bases and J gave up 5 bases; unmatched junction bases: 5. The CDR3 coding sequence is TGTGCCAGCAGCTCTAGGGACAGGGGCCACGAGCAGTACTTC. It codes for CASSSRDRGHEQYF.

This chain uses TRBV5-1 with TRBJ1-2, with D unresolved. The CDR3 has 13 amino acids. Trimming pared 0 bases from V and 6 bases from J, leaving 9 bases between. The germline CDR1 and CDR2 sequences are SGHRS and YFSETQ. The CDR3 nucleotides are TGCGCCAGCAGCTTGGGAGCAAGAAATGGCTACACCTTC. Protein sequence: CASSLGARNGYTF.